A selection of T cell receptor beta chains follows, all from one sample in a study of blood T cells in healthy people across ages. TCRdb re-called the 5' RACE reads through MiXCR, storing one row per CDR3 protein. The sample yields some 850,000 distinct CDR3 sequences, under 30% seen once. The sample was also linked to a second study, of T cells of mothers and their children.

The sample comprised blood. These receptors were taken from a boy between 10 and 17 years old in good health. Each CDR3 is given with its conserved first and last residue. Each record gives: CDR3 length, V gene, clone size, D gene, J gene, CDR3 DNA, CDR3 protein. The D gene is left open where the match is weak. Clone size appears in some rows only: once, few, many, or a class for an expanded clone.

cdr3_length: 15
v_call: TRBV3-1
clone_size: .
d_call: .
j_call: TRBJ1-5
cdr3_nt: TGTGCCAGCAGCCAAGACAACAGGGATTTTGAGCCCCAGCATTTT
cdr3_aa: CASSQDNRDFEPQHF

cdr3_length: 15
v_call: TRBV9
clone_size: few
d_call: .
j_call: TRBJ2-5
cdr3_nt: TGTGCCAGCAGCGTTTGGGGGCGGGAACAAGAGACCCAGTACTTC
cdr3_aa: CASSVWGREQETQYF

cdr3_length: 13
v_call: TRBV5-1
clone_size: few
d_call: .
j_call: TRBJ2-7
cdr3_nt: TGCGCCAGCAGCGCCGCACAGGGCTACGAGCAGTACTTC
cdr3_aa: CASSAAQGYEQYF

cdr3_length: 13
v_call: TRBV11-2
clone_size: .
d_call: .
j_call: TRBJ2-1
cdr3_nt: TGTGCCAGCGGATTCGCGGGGTTTGATGAGCAGTTCTTC
cdr3_aa: CASGFAGFDEQFF

cdr3_length: 14
v_call: TRBV15
clone_size: .
d_call: .
j_call: TRBJ2-7
cdr3_nt: TGTGCCACCAGGCCCGATTTAGGTCCCTACGAGCAGTACTTC
cdr3_aa: CATRPDLGPYEQYF

cdr3_length: 12
v_call: TRBV4-1
clone_size: .
d_call: .
j_call: TRBJ1-1
cdr3_nt: TGCGCCAGCAGCCAGGTAGACAGGCAAGCTTTCTTT
cdr3_aa: CASSQVDRQAFF

cdr3_length: 12
v_call: TRBV10-2
clone_size: many
d_call: .
j_call: TRBJ2-5
cdr3_nt: TGCGCCAGCAGTGAGGCTCTCTATGAGCAGTACTTC
cdr3_aa: CASSEALYEQYF

cdr3_length: 13
v_call: TRBV5-1
clone_size: once
d_call: .
j_call: TRBJ2-3
cdr3_nt: TGCGCCAGCAGCGTTCCTCGGGCAGATACGCAGTATTTT
cdr3_aa: CASSVPRADTQYF

cdr3_length: 14
v_call: TRBV12-3/TRBV12-4
clone_size: .
d_call: TRBD1
j_call: TRBJ1-1
cdr3_nt: TGTGCCAGCAGCCGCACAGGGGGCTGGATTGAAGCTTTCTTT
cdr3_aa: CASSRTGGWIEAFF

cdr3_length: 14
v_call: TRBV5-1
clone_size: few
d_call: .
j_call: TRBJ1-3
cdr3_nt: TGCGCCAGCAGCCAGGACAGCGCTGGAAACACCATATATTTT
cdr3_aa: CASSQDSAGNTIYF

cdr3_length: 17
v_call: TRBV5-5
clone_size: .
d_call: .
j_call: TRBJ2-6
cdr3_nt: TGTGCCAGCAGCTTGGATCAGGCTAGCTCTGGGGCCAACGTCCTGACTTTC
cdr3_aa: CASSLDQASSGANVLTF

cdr3_length: 14
v_call: TRBV27
clone_size: once
d_call: TRBD1
j_call: TRBJ2-1
cdr3_nt: TGTGCCAGCAGCCCACAACGACAGGGCTGGGAGCAGTTCTTC
cdr3_aa: CASSPQRQGWEQFF

cdr3_length: 13
v_call: TRBV3-1
clone_size: .
d_call: .
j_call: TRBJ1-2
cdr3_nt: TGTGCCAGCAGCCACGGCAGGGACGGGGGCTACACCTTC
cdr3_aa: CASSHGRDGGYTF

cdr3_length: 15
v_call: TRBV9
clone_size: few
d_call: TRBD2
j_call: TRBJ2-7
cdr3_nt: TGTGCCAGCAGCGCGGGGACTAGCGACGCCTACGAGCAGTACTTC
cdr3_aa: CASSAGTSDAYEQYF

cdr3_length: 14
v_call: TRBV12-3/TRBV12-4
clone_size: few
d_call: TRBD2
j_call: TRBJ2-7
cdr3_nt: TGTGCCAGCAGTTTGGCGGGGGGGCCGTTCGAGCAGTACTTC
cdr3_aa: CASSLAGGPFEQYF

cdr3_length: 16
v_call: TRBV28
clone_size: .
d_call: TRBD1
j_call: TRBJ2-5
cdr3_nt: TGTGCCAGCAGTTTTGGGACAGGGGGGCGCCAAGAGACCCAGTACTTC
cdr3_aa: CASSFGTGGRQETQYF

cdr3_length: 13
v_call: TRBV12-3/TRBV12-4
clone_size: .
d_call: .
j_call: TRBJ1-1
cdr3_nt: TGTGCCAGCGGCCGACAGGTAAACACTGAAGCTTTCTTT
cdr3_aa: CASGRQVNTEAFF

cdr3_length: 16
v_call: TRBV24-1
clone_size: .
d_call: .
j_call: TRBJ2-1
cdr3_nt: TGTGCCACCAGTGATGCGGACGGTCGGGAGTACAATGAGCAGTTCTTC
cdr3_aa: CATSDADGREYNEQFF

cdr3_length: 12
v_call: TRBV12-3/TRBV12-4
clone_size: many
d_call: .
j_call: TRBJ1-3
cdr3_nt: TGTGCCAGCAGTCCAGGTGGAAACACCATATATTTT
cdr3_aa: CASSPGGNTIYF

cdr3_length: 12
v_call: TRBV7-2
clone_size: few
d_call: .
j_call: TRBJ1-1
cdr3_nt: TGTGCCAGCAGCTTAGTGAGGACTGAAGCTTTCTTT
cdr3_aa: CASSLVRTEAFF

cdr3_length: 13
v_call: TRBV6-1
clone_size: many
d_call: .
j_call: TRBJ2-5
cdr3_nt: TGTGCCAGCAGTGTAAGAGTGCAAGAGACCCAGTACTTC
cdr3_aa: CASSVRVQETQYF

cdr3_length: 14
v_call: TRBV20-1
clone_size: once
d_call: .
j_call: TRBJ2-3
cdr3_nt: TGCAGTGCTAGAGATCTCCTTAGCACAGATACGCAGTATTTT
cdr3_aa: CSARDLLSTDTQYF

cdr3_length: 16
v_call: TRBV9
clone_size: .
d_call: TRBD1
j_call: TRBJ2-7
cdr3_nt: TGTGCCAGCAGCCCTCCCGGGACAGGGGCCCCCTACGAGCAGTACTTC
cdr3_aa: CASSPPGTGAPYEQYF

cdr3_length: 16
v_call: TRBV5-1
clone_size: .
d_call: .
j_call: TRBJ1-2
cdr3_nt: TGCGCCAGCAGCTTGTCAGCGGGGGCACGAATCAGTGGCTACACCTTC
cdr3_aa: CASSLSAGARISGYTF

cdr3_length: 14
v_call: TRBV12-3/TRBV12-4
clone_size: .
d_call: .
j_call: TRBJ2-2
cdr3_nt: TGTGCCAGCAGTTTACCATCTCCCAGCGGGGAGCTGTTTTTT
cdr3_aa: CASSLPSPSGELFF

cdr3_length: 17
v_call: TRBV5-1
clone_size: .
d_call: TRBD2
j_call: TRBJ2-5
cdr3_nt: TGCGCCAGCAGCCTAAGGACTAGCGGGGGCTCAGGGGAGACCCAGTACTTC
cdr3_aa: CASSLRTSGGSGETQYF

cdr3_length: 14
v_call: TRBV29-1
clone_size: once
d_call: .
j_call: TRBJ1-1
cdr3_nt: TGCAGCGGGGAGACCGCTATGGGCAACACTGAAGCTTTCTTT
cdr3_aa: CSGETAMGNTEAFF

cdr3_length: 16
v_call: TRBV5-1
clone_size: .
d_call: .
j_call: TRBJ2-3
cdr3_nt: TGCGCCAGCAGCTTGGCCTTCGACTCTAGCACAGATACGCAGTATTTT
cdr3_aa: CASSLAFDSSTDTQYF

cdr3_length: 15
v_call: TRBV6-1
clone_size: .
d_call: .
j_call: TRBJ2-2
cdr3_nt: TGTGCCAGCAGTTCGACGGGCCCGGGCACCGGGGAGCTGTTTTTT
cdr3_aa: CASSSTGPGTGELFF

cdr3_length: 15
v_call: TRBV7-2
clone_size: .
d_call: TRBD1
j_call: TRBJ1-5
cdr3_nt: TGTGCCAGCAGCTTATGGGGACAGGGGATACAGCCCCAGCATTTT
cdr3_aa: CASSLWGQGIQPQHF

cdr3_length: 14
v_call: TRBV5-1
clone_size: many
d_call: .
j_call: TRBJ1-4
cdr3_nt: TGCGCCAGCAGCTTGGACAAAACTAATGAAAAACTGTTTTTT
cdr3_aa: CASSLDKTNEKLFF

cdr3_length: 16
v_call: TRBV7-9
clone_size: few
d_call: TRBD1
j_call: TRBJ1-4
cdr3_nt: TGTGCCAGCAGCCTACCGGGACAGTCACCGGATGAAAAACTGTTTTTT
cdr3_aa: CASSLPGQSPDEKLFF

cdr3_length: 16
v_call: TRBV9
clone_size: .
d_call: TRBD1
j_call: TRBJ2-7
cdr3_nt: TGTGCCAGCAGCCCGAATCCGGGGACAGGGATCGAAGAGCAGTACTTC
cdr3_aa: CASSPNPGTGIEEQYF

cdr3_length: 15
v_call: TRBV18
clone_size: .
d_call: .
j_call: TRBJ2-4
cdr3_nt: TGTGCCAGCTCACCACCGGAGGGGACGATTAGGATTCAGTGCTTC
cdr3_aa: CASSPPEGTIRIQCF

cdr3_length: 15
v_call: TRBV11-2
clone_size: .
d_call: .
j_call: TRBJ2-1
cdr3_nt: TGTGCCAGCAGCTTAATCCGGGACGGCCACAATGAGCAGTTCTTC
cdr3_aa: CASSLIRDGHNEQFF

cdr3_length: 14
v_call: TRBV11-3
clone_size: .
d_call: .
j_call: TRBJ1-1
cdr3_nt: TGTGCCAGCAGCACCAGGGGCTCGGACACTGAAGCTTTCTTT
cdr3_aa: CASSTRGSDTEAFF

cdr3_length: 19
v_call: TRBV11-1
clone_size: many
d_call: TRBD2
j_call: TRBJ2-1
cdr3_nt: TGTGCCAGCAGCCGGGGTCCGGGGGAAGCGGGGGCCAAATCCAATGAGCAGTTCTTC
cdr3_aa: CASSRGPGEAGAKSNEQFF

cdr3_length: 12
v_call: TRBV12-5
clone_size: .
d_call: .
j_call: TRBJ2-5
cdr3_nt: TGTGCTACTCAGGGGACGGAAGAGACCCAGTACTTC
cdr3_aa: CATQGTEETQYF

cdr3_length: 14
v_call: TRBV7-9
clone_size: .
d_call: TRBD1
j_call: TRBJ2-7
cdr3_nt: TGTGCCAGCAGATCCACCGGGACAGGGTACGAGCAGTACTTC
cdr3_aa: CASRSTGTGYEQYF

cdr3_length: 17
v_call: TRBV21-1
clone_size: few
d_call: .
j_call: TRBJ1-1
cdr3_nt: TGTGCCAGCAGCGAAAGGTGGGAGGGTCCAGAGGACACTGAAGCTTTCTTT
cdr3_aa: CASSERWEGPEDTEAFF

cdr3_length: 18
v_call: TRBV4-1
clone_size: few
d_call: .
j_call: TRBJ2-1
cdr3_nt: TGCGCCAGCAGCCAAGGGGTGGAGGGGGCTACAAGATACAATGAGCAGTTCTTC
cdr3_aa: CASSQGVEGATRYNEQFF

cdr3_length: 15
v_call: TRBV2
clone_size: once
d_call: TRBD2
j_call: TRBJ2-7
cdr3_nt: TGTGCCAGCAGTGAGAAGGCGGGGGGGCCCTACGAGCAGTACTTC
cdr3_aa: CASSEKAGGPYEQYF

cdr3_length: 12
v_call: TRBV20-1
clone_size: .
d_call: TRBD1
j_call: TRBJ1-2
cdr3_nt: TGCAGTGCTTCGACAGGGGCGCATGGCTACACCTTC
cdr3_aa: CSASTGAHGYTF

cdr3_length: 14
v_call: TRBV5-1
clone_size: .
d_call: .
j_call: TRBJ2-1
cdr3_nt: TGCGCCAGCAGCTTGAGGCCGAGGACAGAAGAGCAGTTCTTC
cdr3_aa: CASSLRPRTEEQFF

cdr3_length: 16
v_call: TRBV11-2
clone_size: few
d_call: .
j_call: TRBJ2-2
cdr3_nt: TGTGCCAGCAGCCTAATCGGCGGGGACAACACCGGGGAGCTGTTTTTT
cdr3_aa: CASSLIGGDNTGELFF

cdr3_length: 13
v_call: TRBV7-3
clone_size: .
d_call: .
j_call: TRBJ2-3
cdr3_nt: TGTGCCAGCAGTTTAATAGGCACAGATACGCAGTATTTT
cdr3_aa: CASSLIGTDTQYF

cdr3_length: 15
v_call: TRBV9
clone_size: .
d_call: TRBD1
j_call: TRBJ2-5
cdr3_nt: TGTGCCAGCAGCGCACAGGGACAGATCCAAGAGACCCAGTACTTC
cdr3_aa: CASSAQGQIQETQYF

cdr3_length: 13
v_call: TRBV28
clone_size: .
d_call: .
j_call: TRBJ2-1
cdr3_nt: TGTGCCAGCAGTCCCCCCACTCGCTATGAGCAGTTCTTC
cdr3_aa: CASSPPTRYEQFF

cdr3_length: 17
v_call: TRBV7-9
clone_size: .
d_call: TRBD1
j_call: TRBJ1-2
cdr3_nt: TGTGCCAGCAGTCGCTCCGGGGGACAGAAGTCTAACTATGGCTACACCTTC
cdr3_aa: CASSRSGGQKSNYGYTF

cdr3_length: 17
v_call: TRBV12-3/TRBV12-4
clone_size: .
d_call: TRBD2
j_call: TRBJ2-5
cdr3_nt: TGTGCCAGCAGTCCGTTCCGGACTAGCGGGGTTGTAGAGACCCAGTACTTC
cdr3_aa: CASSPFRTSGVVETQYF

cdr3_length: 14
v_call: TRBV6-2/TRBV6-3
clone_size: .
d_call: .
j_call: TRBJ1-1
cdr3_nt: TGTGCCAGCAGTTACCTGGTCAGGAACACTGAAGCTTTCTTT
cdr3_aa: CASSYLVRNTEAFF

cdr3_length: 15
v_call: TRBV24-1
clone_size: few
d_call: .
j_call: TRBJ2-5
cdr3_nt: TGTGCCACCAGTGACCTCGGACGGCCACAAGAGACCCAGTACTTC
cdr3_aa: CATSDLGRPQETQYF

cdr3_length: 15
v_call: TRBV27
clone_size: .
d_call: .
j_call: TRBJ2-7
cdr3_nt: TGTGCCAGCAGTTTCGGGGCAGGGGAGGTCTACGAGCAGTACTTC
cdr3_aa: CASSFGAGEVYEQYF

cdr3_length: 15
v_call: TRBV20-1
clone_size: .
d_call: .
j_call: TRBJ2-3
cdr3_nt: TGCAGTGCTAGTCTCCCGGGGAGGAGAGGTGATACGCAGTATTTT
cdr3_aa: CSASLPGRRGDTQYF

cdr3_length: 15
v_call: TRBV2
clone_size: few
d_call: TRBD1
j_call: TRBJ2-5
cdr3_nt: TGTGCCAGCAGGGGGGACAGGGGGGTCGAAGAGACCCAGTACTTC
cdr3_aa: CASRGDRGVEETQYF